One and the same sample provided the 9 T cell receptor beta chains below, sequenced in a study of regulatory T cells in long-lasting Graves disease. To make TCR beta libraries, researchers used iRepertoire HTBI primers and Arm-PCR of CDR3 regions. TCRdb fed the multiplex PCR reads into MiXCR, producing one record per CDR3 protein. The table shows around 500,000 distinct CDR3 sequences, with 15% to 20% occurring only once. Time point denoted: newly diagnosed GD, antithyroid drugs for less than 3 months. PBMC-derived RNA was used for the TCR library. In addition, the sample was reused for a study of T cells in Graves' hyperthyroidism and ophthalmopathy.

The specimen comprised peripheral blood mononuclear cells (PBMCs), sampled at new diagnosis, from a patient treated with antithyroid drugs. These receptors were obtained from a woman aged 40 to 65 with Graves disease.

This clonotype came up many times. The chain links TRBV9 to TRBJ2-5; D tentatively fits TRBD1 or TRBD2 (6 bases each). This CDR3 spans 14 amino acids. The V end was cut by 0 bases, the J end by 3 bases, with 9 bases between. Germline assignment: CDR1 SGDLS and CDR2 YYNGEE. The CDR3 is CASSVDREEETQYF. The CDR3 coding sequence is TGTGCCAGCAGCGTAGACAGGGAGGAAGAGACCCAGTACTTC.

This clonotype was observed many times. This chain connects TRBV28 to TRBJ1-2; D is perhaps TRBD1 (6 bases). Trimming stripped 7 bases from V and 7 bases from J, with 22 bases between. CDR3 length: 15 amino acids. Germline loops: CDR1 MDHEN, CDR2 SYDVKM. DNA for the CDR3: TGTGCCAGCAATTCTGGTGGGGCTGGGGGCCGTGGCTACACCTTC. This codes for CASNSGGAGGRGYTF.

For this clonotype: Just one base apart from a much larger clone, this may be a read error. The chain recombines TRBV11-2 with TRBJ1-1; D might be TRBD1 (5 bases). The V and J ends lost 5 bases and 3 bases respectively, with 16 bases between them. Germline assignment: CDR1 SGHAT and CDR2 FQNNGV. The CDR3 spans 15 residues. The CDR3 DNA follows: TGTGCCAGCAGCAGGACCGGGGCAGTTCACACTGAAGCTTTCTTT. Translated, it gives CASSRTGAVHTEAFF. Complete variable domain (other parts from reference TRBV11-2 and TRBJ1-1): EAGVAQSPRYKIIEKRQSVAFWCNPISGHATLYWYQQILGQGPKLLIQFQNNGVVDDSQLPKDRFSAERLKGVDSTLKIQPAKLEDSAVYLCASSRTGAVHTEAFFGQGTRLTVV.

CDR3 region: CASTVAGTQYF. DNA of the CDR3: TGTGCCAGCACTGTGGCGGGTACGCAGTATTTT. V is TRBV6-2 or TRBV6-3 and J is TRBJ2-3; TRBD2 might be the D (5 bases). The CDR3 has 11 amino acids. Trimming pared 7 bases from V and 8 bases from J, leaving 10 bases between. Germline CDR1 reads MNHEY; CDR2 reads SVGEGT.

This clonotype was recorded at least ten times. The chain uses TRBV3-1 and TRBJ1-1; possibly TRBD1 for D (5 bases). Germline CDR1 and CDR2: LGHDT and YNNKEL (reference sequence). V was shortened by 2 bases and J by 8 bases, with 12 bases between the two germline ends. The CDR3 sequence is 13 residues long. CDR3: CASSQLTGTEAFF. The DNA of the CDR3 is TGTGCCAGCAGCCAACTCACCGGGACCGAAGCTTTCTTT.

This clonotype came up many times. V is TRBV9 and J is TRBJ1-1; D is perhaps TRBD1 (5 bases). The CDR3 runs 13 residues. Germline V gene sequence: CDR1 SGDLS, CDR2 YYNGEE. V was cut by 0 bases and J by 11 bases, with 14 bases left in between. The CDR3 here is CASSVEGTGVAFF. Written as DNA, the CDR3 is TGTGCCAGCAGCGTAGAGGGGACTGGTGTTGCTTTCTTT.

This clonotype was seen at least ten times. The chain employs TRBV11-2 and TRBJ2-3; TRBD2 matches at 8 bases. This CDR3 contains 16 residues. CDR1 is SGHAT, CDR2 FQNNGV, per germline. J gave up 0 bases and V 4 bases, and 6 bases lay outside the gene matches. The CDR3 sequence is CASSSELAASTDTQYF. In nucleotides, the CDR3 is TGTGCCAGCAGCTCCGAACTAGCGGCTAGCACAGATACGCAGTATTTT.

This clonotype was observed many times. The chain is built from TRBV6-5 and TRBJ1-5; 7 bases line up with TRBD1. Germline V gene lookup returns CDR1 MNHEY and CDR2 SVGAGI. V gave up 0 bases and J gave up 4 bases; unmatched junction bases: 3. There are 15 residues in the CDR3. As DNA, the CDR3 is TGTGCCAGCAGTTACTCCGGGACAGCGAATCAGCCCCAGCATTTT. Protein product: CASSYSGTANQPQHF.

This clonotype was observed at least ten times. The chain has TRBV20-1 and TRBJ2-2, with 8 bases aligning to TRBD2. The CDR3 covers 13 residues. In germline, CDR1 is DFQATT, CDR2 SNEGSKA (reference sequence). Germline trimming cut 1 base from V and 5 bases from J; bases unmatched to any gene: 0. The CDR3 bases are TGCAGTGCTAGAGGCGGGGGGACCGGGGAGCTGTTTTTT. Its protein is CSARGGGTGELFF.